A selection of T cell receptor beta chains follows, all from one sample in a study of blood T cell repertoires in COVID-19. The method was immunoSEQ multiplex PCR; TCRdb's version includes in-frame clones alone and lacks a portion of them. The sample lists around 400,000 clones; 89% were seen once. Sequenced material: peripheral blood. All receptors come from a man aged 40-49 years with acute or convalescent COVID-19. Each CDR3 is given with its conserved first and last residue. D genes are given only for firm matches. The size entry is marked missing in some rows and otherwise reads once, few, many or a size class.

d_call: TRBD1; clone_size: NA; v_call: TRBV6-5; j_call: TRBJ1-2; cdr3_aa: CASSYGQGLGYGYTF; cdr3_nt: TGTGCCAGCAGTTACGGACAGGGGCTGGGCTATGGCTACACCTTC
d_call: NA; clone_size: NA; v_call: TRBV29-1; j_call: TRBJ2-2; cdr3_aa: CSVRSGGTGELFF; cdr3_nt: TGCAGCGTACGATCGGGCGGGACCGGGGAGCTGTTTTTT
d_call: NA; clone_size: NA; v_call: TRBV19; j_call: TRBJ1-5; cdr3_aa: CASSMSQPQHF; cdr3_nt: TGTGCCAGTAGTATGAGTCAGCCCCAGCATTTT
d_call: NA; clone_size: NA; v_call: TRBV4-1; j_call: TRBJ1-1; cdr3_aa: CASSQGQSNTEAFF; cdr3_nt: TGCGCCAGCAGCCAAGGGCAATCGAACACTGAAGCTTTCTTT
d_call: TRBD1; clone_size: NA; v_call: TRBV28; j_call: TRBJ1-6; cdr3_aa: CASSSPGQGYSPLHF; cdr3_nt: TGTGCCAGCAGTTCACCGGGACAGGGTTATTCACCCCTCCACTTT
d_call: NA; clone_size: once; v_call: TRBV6-5; j_call: TRBJ2-2; cdr3_aa: CASTGRGYSGELFF; cdr3_nt: TGTGCCAGCACGGGCAGGGGTTATTCCGGGGAGCTGTTTTTT
d_call: NA; clone_size: once; v_call: TRBV29-1; j_call: TRBJ2-1; cdr3_aa: CSVIRTSDEQFF; cdr3_nt: TGCAGCGTTATTAGGACATCTGATGAGCAGTTCTTC
d_call: NA; clone_size: NA; v_call: TRBV10-3; j_call: TRBJ1-3; cdr3_aa: CAIATNGGGELWKHIYF; cdr3_nt: TGTGCCATCGCAACGAACGGGGGAGGGGAGCTCTGGAAACACATATATTTT
d_call: NA; clone_size: NA; v_call: TRBV5-8; j_call: TRBJ1-2; cdr3_aa: CASSVTGFYGYTF; cdr3_nt: TGTGCCAGCAGCGTCACAGGGTTCTATGGCTACACCTTC
d_call: TRBD2; clone_size: NA; v_call: TRBV5-5; j_call: TRBJ2-7; cdr3_aa: CASSRIREASYEQYF; cdr3_nt: TGTGCCAGCAGCCGGATCCGGGAGGCATCCTACGAGCAGTACTTC
d_call: NA; clone_size: NA; v_call: TRBV5-4; j_call: TRBJ1-2; cdr3_aa: CASSVTGLNYGYTF; cdr3_nt: TGTGCCAGCAGCGTAACAGGGTTGAACTATGGCTACACCTTC
d_call: NA; clone_size: NA; v_call: TRBV7-9; j_call: TRBJ2-3; cdr3_aa: CASSRLGSTDTQYF; cdr3_nt: TGTGCCAGCAGCCGACTAGGCAGCACAGATACGCAGTATTTT
d_call: NA; clone_size: NA; v_call: TRBV6-2/TRBV6-3; j_call: TRBJ2-5; cdr3_aa: CASSYRQGITQETQYF; cdr3_nt: TGTGCCAGCAGTTACAGGCAGGGAATAACCCAAGAGACCCAGTACTTC
d_call: TRBD2; clone_size: NA; v_call: TRBV9; j_call: TRBJ2-7; cdr3_aa: CASSLGGLVTEQYF; cdr3_nt: TGTGCCAGCAGCCTAGGGGGACTAGTGACCGAGCAGTACTTC
d_call: NA; clone_size: NA; v_call: TRBV19; j_call: TRBJ1-2; cdr3_aa: CASSPPGRNYGYTF; cdr3_nt: TGTGCCAGTAGTCCCCCGGGTAGAAACTATGGCTACACCTTC
d_call: NA; clone_size: few; v_call: TRBV5-1; j_call: TRBJ1-1; cdr3_aa: CASSLKVETEAFF; cdr3_nt: TGCGCCAGCAGCCTTAAGGTGGAGACTGAAGCTTTCTTT
d_call: TRBD1; clone_size: NA; v_call: TRBV6-5; j_call: TRBJ1-4; cdr3_aa: CASSDRGLREKLFF; cdr3_nt: TGTGCCAGCAGCGACAGGGGGCTACGGGAAAAACTGTTTTTT
d_call: TRBD2; clone_size: NA; v_call: TRBV6-5; j_call: TRBJ2-7; cdr3_aa: CASSYRGTIAYEQYF; cdr3_nt: TGTGCCAGCAGTTACCGAGGGACTATCGCCTACGAGCAGTACTTC
d_call: NA; clone_size: NA; v_call: TRBV19; j_call: TRBJ2-7; cdr3_aa: CASSIKEGVGPYEQYF; cdr3_nt: TGTGCCAGTAGTATTAAGGAGGGAGTTGGTCCCTACGAGCAGTACTTC
d_call: NA; clone_size: NA; v_call: TRBV28; j_call: TRBJ2-7; cdr3_aa: CASSERSTLSYEQYF; cdr3_nt: TGTGCCAGCAGCGAAAGGAGTACCCTTTCCTACGAGCAGTACTTC
d_call: NA; clone_size: few; v_call: TRBV7-6; j_call: TRBJ2-1; cdr3_aa: CASSLAGGPQNEQFF; cdr3_nt: TGTGCCAGCAGCTTAGCCGGAGGGCCCCAGAATGAGCAGTTCTTC
d_call: NA; clone_size: NA; v_call: TRBV27; j_call: TRBJ1-6; cdr3_aa: CASMGNNSPLHF; cdr3_nt: TGTGCCAGCATGGGCAATAATTCACCCCTCCACTTT
d_call: NA; clone_size: NA; v_call: TRBV27; j_call: TRBJ1-5; cdr3_aa: CASSLGQGGLGNQPQHF; cdr3_nt: TGTGCCAGCAGTTTAGGGCAGGGCGGTTTGGGAAATCAGCCCCAGCATTTT
d_call: NA; clone_size: NA; v_call: TRBV28; j_call: TRBJ2-4; cdr3_aa: CASKVGEGAKNIQYF; cdr3_nt: TGTGCCAGCAAGGTGGGAGAAGGGGCCAAAAACATTCAGTACTTC
d_call: TRBD2; clone_size: NA; v_call: TRBV28; j_call: TRBJ2-7; cdr3_aa: CASSVLGTSETYEQYF; cdr3_nt: TGTGCCAGCAGTGTTTTGGGGACTAGCGAAACCTACGAGCAGTACTTC
d_call: NA; clone_size: NA; v_call: TRBV7-9; j_call: TRBJ1-5; cdr3_aa: CASSPSTDSNQPQHF; cdr3_nt: TGTGCCAGCAGCCCTTCGACAGATAGCAATCAGCCCCAGCATTTT
d_call: TRBD2; clone_size: NA; v_call: TRBV11-3; j_call: TRBJ2-3; cdr3_aa: CASSPGLAGHTDTQYF; cdr3_nt: TGTGCCAGCAGCCCAGGACTAGCGGGACACACAGATACGCAGTATTTT
d_call: NA; clone_size: NA; v_call: TRBV5-8; j_call: TRBJ1-2; cdr3_aa: CASSVRSLWPYGYTF; cdr3_nt: TGTGCCAGCAGCGTTCGCTCGCTGTGGCCCTATGGCTACACCTTC
d_call: NA; clone_size: once; v_call: TRBV11-1; j_call: TRBJ1-2; cdr3_aa: CASSLASGQDGYTF; cdr3_nt: TGTGCCAGCAGCTTAGCCAGCGGCCAAGATGGCTACACCTTC
d_call: NA; clone_size: NA; v_call: TRBV19; j_call: TRBJ1-2; cdr3_aa: CASSNEGIDYGYTF; cdr3_nt: TGTGCCAGTAGTAACGAGGGTATCGACTATGGCTACACCTTC
d_call: NA; clone_size: NA; v_call: TRBV2; j_call: TRBJ2-3; cdr3_aa: CASSPGADTQYF; cdr3_nt: TGTGCCAGCAGTCCGGGGGCAGATACGCAGTATTTT
d_call: TRBD1; clone_size: NA; v_call: TRBV7-6; j_call: TRBJ1-4; cdr3_aa: CASSPGTGIGEKLFF; cdr3_nt: TGTGCCAGCAGCCCGGGGACAGGCATTGGGGAAAAACTGTTTTTT
d_call: NA; clone_size: NA; v_call: TRBV28; j_call: TRBJ1-6; cdr3_aa: CASSPTGAQYNSPLHF; cdr3_nt: TGTGCCAGCAGCCCTACAGGAGCCCAATATAATTCACCCCTCCACTTT
d_call: NA; clone_size: NA; v_call: TRBV5-6; j_call: TRBJ1-3; cdr3_aa: CASSLLVRSSGNTIYF; cdr3_nt: TGTGCCAGCAGCTTGTTGGTACGGAGCTCTGGAAACACCATATATTTT
d_call: NA; clone_size: NA; v_call: TRBV18; j_call: TRBJ2-1; cdr3_aa: CASSPRQDSYNEQFF; cdr3_nt: TGTGCCAGCTCACCAAGGCAGGACAGCTACAATGAGCAGTTCTTC
d_call: NA; clone_size: few; v_call: TRBV7-3; j_call: TRBJ2-1; cdr3_aa: CASSLRGGANRNEQFF; cdr3_nt: TGTGCCAGCAGCTTAAGGGGTGGGGCTAATCGGAATGAGCAGTTCTTC
d_call: TRBD1; clone_size: NA; v_call: TRBV7-2; j_call: TRBJ2-7; cdr3_aa: CASSFRDRGYEQYF; cdr3_nt: TGTGCCAGCAGCTTCCGGGACAGGGGCTACGAGCAGTACTTC
d_call: NA; clone_size: NA; v_call: TRBV19; j_call: TRBJ2-7; cdr3_aa: CASTPSVNSYEQYF; cdr3_nt: TGTGCCAGTACCCCAAGCGTCAACTCCTACGAGCAGTACTTC
d_call: NA; clone_size: NA; v_call: TRBV18; j_call: TRBJ1-1; cdr3_aa: CASSQETDTEAFF; cdr3_nt: TGTGCCAGCTCACAGGAAACAGACACTGAAGCTTTCTTT
d_call: NA; clone_size: NA; v_call: TRBV18; j_call: TRBJ2-1; cdr3_aa: CASSPRHSRLGEQFF; cdr3_nt: TGTGCCAGCTCACCGAGGCACTCAAGGCTGGGTGAGCAGTTCTTC
d_call: TRBD1; clone_size: NA; v_call: TRBV15; j_call: TRBJ1-3; cdr3_aa: CATSRDRRGHGNTIYF; cdr3_nt: TGTGCCACCAGCAGAGATCGCAGGGGGCATGGAAACACCATATATTTT
d_call: NA; clone_size: NA; v_call: TRBV3-1/TRBV3-2; j_call: TRBJ2-7; cdr3_aa: CASSQAGSSYEQYF; cdr3_nt: TGTGCCAGCAGCCAAGCGGGTAGCTCCTACGAGCAGTACTTC